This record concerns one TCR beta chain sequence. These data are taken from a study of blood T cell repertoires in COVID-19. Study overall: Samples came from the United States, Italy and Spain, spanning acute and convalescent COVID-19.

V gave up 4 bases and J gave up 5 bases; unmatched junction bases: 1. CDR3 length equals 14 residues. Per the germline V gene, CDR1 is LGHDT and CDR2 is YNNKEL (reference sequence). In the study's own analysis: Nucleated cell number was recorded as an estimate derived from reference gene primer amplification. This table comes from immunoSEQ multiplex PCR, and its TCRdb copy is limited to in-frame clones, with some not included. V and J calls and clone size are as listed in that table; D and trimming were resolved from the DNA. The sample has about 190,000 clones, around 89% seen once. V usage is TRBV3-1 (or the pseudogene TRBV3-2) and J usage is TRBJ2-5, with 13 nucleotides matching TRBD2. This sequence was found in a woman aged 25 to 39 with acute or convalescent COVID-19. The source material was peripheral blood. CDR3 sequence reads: CASSRGLAGETQYF. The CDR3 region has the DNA TGTGCCAGCAGCCGGGGACTAGCGGGGGAGACCCAGTACTTC.